Shown below are 16 T cell receptor beta chains from a single sample sequenced in a study of T cells in Graves' hyperthyroidism and ophthalmopathy. Amplification of TCR beta CDR3 regions used RNA as the template. RT-PCR in the first round (using the HTBI primer set) targeted the TCR CDR3. MiXCR was run by TCRdb on the multiplex PCR reads, yielding one entry per CDR3 protein. The data show 380,000 or so distinct CDR3 sequences, with around an eighth seen just once and around 20% held by the top ten. Source material: blood. Receptors originate from a man aged 25 to 45 with Graves' hyperthyroidism that later progressed to Graves' ophthalmopathy.

This clonotype was recorded many times. J is TRBJ1-4 and V is TRBV2; weak D call: TRBD1 (5 bases). V shed 5 bases and J shed 5 bases, with 12 bases lying between them. Germline V gene data show CDR1 as SNHLY and CDR2 as FYNNEI. The length of the CDR3 is 14 residues. This CDR3 reads CASSPGTGNEKLFF. The CDR3 nucleotides read TGTGCCAGCAGTCCCGGGACGGGGAATGAAAAACTGTTTTTT. The entire variable domain, with the rest obtained from reference TRBV2 and TRBJ1-4, is as follows: EPEVTQTPSHQVTQMGQEVILRCVPISNHLYFYWYRQILGQKVEFLVSFYNNEISEKSEIFDDQFSVERPDGSNFTLKIRSTKLEDSAMYFCASSPGTGNEKLFFGSGTQLSVL.

Regarding this clonotype: A read error may explain this, as a much larger clone is one base away. The chain combines TRBV2 with TRBJ2-2; perhaps TRBD2 as D (5 bases). This CDR3 comprises 15 residues. Germline CDR1 and CDR2: SNHLY and FYNNEI. The DNA for the CDR3 is TGTGCCAGCAGGGGAAGGAGCGCGGGCACCAGGGAGCTGTTTTTT. Translated, it gives CASRGRSAGTRELFF.

This clonotype came up many times. The chain combines TRBV3-1 with TRBJ1-1, with D possibly TRBD1 on 6 matching bases. The length of the CDR3 is 17 residues. The germline gives CDR1 LGHDT, CDR2 YNNKEL (reference sequence). The V gene lost 0 bases and the J gene lost 1 base, with 15 bases spanning the gap. The CDR3 DNA reads as TGTGCCAGCAGCCAAGATCAGCCAGGGGCCCAGAACACTGAAGCTTTCTTT. It yields the protein CASSQDQPGAQNTEAFF. Full variable domain (rest looked up from reference TRBV3-1 and TRBJ1-1): DTAVSQTPKYLVTQMGNDKSIKCEQNLGHDTMYWYKQDSKKFLKIMFSYNNKELIINETVPNRFSPKSPDKAHLNLHINSLELGDSAVYFCASSQDQPGAQNTEAFFGQGTRLTVV.

In this sample, this clonotype turned up a few times. The chain joins TRBV9 to TRBJ2-1; 11 nucleotides match TRBD1. Germline assignment: CDR1 SGDLS and CDR2 YYNGEE. V lost 3 bases and J lost 12; bases outside the gene matches: 11. This CDR3 is built from 15 residues. In nucleotides, the CDR3 is TGTGCCAGCAGCGAGGGGGACAGGGGGGGGTTGGGGCAGTTCTTC. This gives the protein CASSEGDRGGLGQFF.

This sequence joins TRBV4-2 and TRBJ2-5, with 11 bases that match TRBD2. In germline, CDR1 is LGHNA, CDR2 YNFKEQ. The CDR3 covers 16 residues. The V segment lost 2 bases and the J segment 5 bases; nucleotides outside the gene matches: 7. The CDR3 loop is CASSQLTSGVTETQYF. CDR3 nucleotides: TGTGCCAGCAGCCAACTGACTAGCGGGGTAACCGAGACCCAGTACTTC.

The gene calls are TRBV4-1 and TRBJ1-5, with 7 bases that match TRBD1. V was clipped by 0 bases and J by 11 bases; unmatched bases: 4. The CDR3 runs to 13 residues. Germline V CDR1 and CDR2: MGHRA, YSYEKL. The CDR3 DNA reads TGCGCCAGCAGCCAAGATGCCCAGGGGGCCCAGCATTTT. Its protein product is CASSQDAQGAQHF.

This clonotype was observed many times. V usage is TRBV20-1 and J usage is TRBJ2-1; 16 nucleotides agree with TRBD2. The CDR3 contains 15 residues. Unmatched junction bases numbered 7, after V lost 5 bases and J lost 9 bases. CDR1 DFQATT and CDR2 SNEGSKA come from the germline V gene (reference sequence). CDR3 loop: CSAGTSGGVLGEQFF. The CDR3, as DNA: TGCAGTGCTGGGACTAGCGGGGGGGTATTGGGTGAGCAGTTCTTC.

The chain's CDR3 is CSVVEGLSTDTQYF. The CDR3 DNA reads TGCAGCGTTGTTGAGGGACTCAGCACAGATACGCAGTATTTT. V usage is TRBV29-1 and J usage is TRBJ2-3; possible D gene TRBD2, 6 bases. V lost 4 bases and J 0 bases, leaving 11 bases between the germline ends. CDR3 length: 14 amino acids. Per germline, CDR1 SQVTM and CDR2 ANQGSEA.

This clonotype was seen repeatedly, ten times or more. The DNA for the CDR3 is TGTGCCAGCAGTTTAGGGGGGTTCCGGGGTCAGCCCCAGCATTTT. This codes for CASSLGGFRGQPQHF. V gene TRBV28 combines with J gene TRBJ1-5; maybe TRBD1 (5 bases). Trimming removed 2 bases from V and 6 bases from J, with 14 bases in between. The germline gives CDR1 MDHEN, CDR2 SYDVKM. The CDR3 totals 15 residues.

Many counts were recorded for this clonotype. This chain uses TRBV12-5 with TRBJ2-5; the D gene is possibly TRBD1 (6 bases). Germline CDR1 is LGHNT and CDR2 is FRNRAP. This CDR3 spans 16 amino acids. V was clipped by 6 bases and J by 1 base, with 18 bases between them. In nucleotides, the CDR3 is TGTGCTAGTGGCCGAACAGGGTTCAGGGGCCAAGAGACCCAGTACTTC. Translated, it gives CASGRTGFRGQETQYF.

The chain couples TRBV7-9 to TRBJ2-4; D is perhaps TRBD1 (6 bases). Trimming pared 5 bases from V and 7 bases from J, leaving 18 bases between. Looked up from germline, CDR1 is SEHNR and CDR2 is FQNEAQ (reference sequence). The CDR3 length is 15 residues. The CDR3 is CASSTLGHGGNIQYF. The CDR3 DNA reads TGTGCCAGCAGCACCTTGGGACACGGCGGGAACATTCAGTACTTC.

The rearrangement links TRBV5-6 to TRBJ2-7, with 8 bases lining up with TRBD2. The CDR3 covers 13 residues. Germline V lookup: CDR1 SGHDT, CDR2 YYEEEE. J lost 6 bases, V lost 4 bases, and 6 bases had no gene match. CDR3 DNA: TGTGCCAGCAGCCCGGGACTAGGGGGCGAGCAGTACTTC. This encodes CASSPGLGGEQYF. Together with reference TRBV5-6 and TRBJ2-7, the CDR3 gives the full variable domain: DAGVTQSPTHLIKTRGQQVTLRCSPKSGHDTVSWYQQALGQGPQFIFQYYEEEERQRGNFPDRFSGHQFPNYSSELNVNALLLGDSALYLCASSPGLGGEQYFGPGTRLTVT.

This clonotype was seen ten or more times. V is TRBV3-1 and J is TRBJ1-1; weak D call: TRBD1 (5 bases). Trimming cost V 2 bases and J 0 bases, with 13 bases left between them. Germline V gene lookup returns CDR1 LGHDT and CDR2 YNNKEL (reference sequence). This CDR3 region has 16 residues. The CDR3 is CASSQPPGGLNTEAFF. The CDR3 coding sequence is TGTGCCAGCAGCCAACCCCCCGGGGGGTTGAACACTGAAGCTTTCTTT.

This clonotype was recorded at least ten times. This chain uses TRBV7-9 with TRBJ2-7; no clear D. Per germline, CDR1 SEHNR and CDR2 FQNEAQ (reference sequence). V was cut by 6 bases and J by 3 bases, with 12 bases left in between. CDR3 length: 13 residues. The CDR3: CASSPRWDYEQYF. Here the CDR3 DNA reads TGTGCCAGCAGTCCCCGGTGGGACTACGAGCAGTACTTC.

This clonotype appeared many times. The chain is built from TRBV7-8 and TRBJ2-2, with 7 bases identical to TRBD1. From germline, CDR1 is SGHVS and CDR2 FQNEAQ. V was clipped by 2 bases and J by 0 bases; unmatched bases: 9. The CDR3 totals 18 residues. CDR3 DNA sequence: TGTGCCAGCAGCTTATGGCGAGGGGGCCAGACGAACACCGGGGAGCTGTTTTTT. Translated: CASSLWRGGQTNTGELFF. The variable domain in full, completed from reference TRBV7-8 and TRBJ2-2, reads GAGVSQSPRYKVAKRGQDVALRCDPISGHVSLFWYQQALGQGPEFLTYFQNEAQLDKSGLPSDRFFAERPEGSVSTLKIQRTQQEDSAVYLCASSLWRGGQTNTGELFFGEGSRLTVL.

This clonotype was seen ten or more times. This chain links TRBV30 with TRBJ2-7; no definite D call. Germline lookup yields CDR1 GTSNPN and CDR2 SVGIG (reference sequence). Deletions cut 4 bases from V and 1 base from J, with 20 bases between. This CDR3 region has 16 residues. CDR3 in amino acids: CAWTPSPGLVSYEQYF. CDR3 bases: TGTGCCTGGACCCCCTCCCCGGGCCTGGTTTCCTACGAGCAGTACTTC.